One sample yielded the 29 T cell receptor beta chains listed below, sequenced in a study of T cell responses to AZD1222 COVID-19 vaccine. Sequencing was performed with immunoSEQ multiplex PCR; in TCRdb, only in-frame clones are kept and a portion is missing. This table has fewer than 150,000 clones, roughly 82% appearing once. Sequenced here: peripheral blood, sampled on day 0 of AZD1222 vaccination. These receptor sequences come from an adult in good health.

The chain uses TRBV9 and TRBJ1-3, with 9 bases identical to TRBD1. The CDR3 runs to 16 residues. V shed 4 bases and J 4 bases; nucleotides not matched to a gene: 9. From germline, CDR1 is SGDLS and CDR2 YYNGEE. CDR3 sequence (DNA): TGTGCCAGCAGCCAAAGTGGACAGGGGTCAGGAAACACCATATATTTT. This codes for CASSQSGQGSGNTIYF.

The chain carries TRBV7-2 and TRBJ2-7; the match to TRBD1 covers 8 bases. Trimming removed 7 bases from V and 3 bases from J; junction bases left unmatched: 11. Germline loops: CDR1 SGHTA, CDR2 FQGNSA. This CDR3 region has 15 residues. CDR3 sequence: CASTLDRVRDYEQYF. The CDR3 DNA reads as TGTGCCAGCACCCTGGACAGGGTGCGGGACTACGAGCAGTACTTC.

The chain combines TRBV5-4 with TRBJ1-3, with D perhaps matching TRBD1 (6 bases). The CDR3 is 14 amino acids. In germline, CDR1 is SGHNT, CDR2 YYREEE (reference sequence). Deletions cut 4 bases from V and 4 bases from J, with 12 bases between. CDR3 DNA: TGTGCCAGCAGCCCACAGGGTTCCGGAAACACCATATATTTT. Translation gives CASSPQGSGNTIYF.

V gene TRBV5-1 combines with J gene TRBJ2-2; 10 bases align to TRBD2. Germline CDR1 and CDR2: SGHRS and YFSETQ. The trim removed 2 bases at V and 0 bases at J, leaving 7 bases unmatched. The CDR3 runs 18 residues. CDR3 nucleotide sequence: TGCGCCAGCAGCTTCGGGCTAGCGGGGGCCGCGAACACCGGGGAGCTGTTTTTT. Its protein product is CASSFGLAGAANTGELFF.

The chain combines TRBV7-8 with TRBJ1-5; 7 nucleotides agree with TRBD1. Trimming took 5 bases from V and 4 from J; bases not matched to a gene: 11. Germline CDR1 is SGHVS and CDR2 is FQNEAQ. This CDR3 is 16 amino acids long. The CDR3 coding sequence is TGTGCCAGCAGCACCCTCCAGGGGGGCGGTAATCAGCCCCAGCATTTT. Amino acids: CASSTLQGGGNQPQHF. The full variable domain, in which reference TRBV7-8 and TRBJ1-5 provide the parts outside the CDR3, is GAGVSQSPRYKVAKRGQDVALRCDPISGHVSLFWYQQALGQGPEFLTYFQNEAQLDKSGLPSDRFFAERPEGSVSTLKIQRTQQEDSAVYLCASSTLQGGGNQPQHFGDGTRLSIL.

Only a few counts were recorded for this clone. This rearrangement joins TRBV6-5 to TRBJ1-2, with D unresolved. CDR1 and CDR2 from the germline V gene are MNHEY and SVGAGI. Deletions cut 0 bases from V and 2 bases from J, with 4 bases between. The CDR3 consists of 13 residues. CDR3 region: CASSYSRNYGYTF. In nucleotides, the CDR3 is TGTGCCAGCAGTTACTCGAGGAACTATGGCTACACCTTC.

A single count supports this clone. The V and J genes are TRBV19 and TRBJ1-2; 8 bases map to TRBD1. V was pared by 8 bases and J by 5 bases, with 4 bases of the junction left unmatched. The germline V gene encodes CDR1 LNHDA and CDR2 SQIVND (reference sequence). CDR3 length equals 12 residues. CDR3 nucleotides: TGTGCCAGTTACAGGGGGGATTATGGCTACACCTTC. It translates to CASYRGDYGYTF. The whole variable domain, filled in from reference TRBV19 and TRBJ1-2, reads DGGITQSPKYLFRKEGQNVTLSCEQNLNHDAMYWYRQDPGQGLRLIYYSQIVNDFQKGDIAEGYSVSREKKESFPLTVTSAQKNPTAFYLCASYRGDYGYTFGSGTRLTVV.

The chain employs TRBV28 and TRBJ2-7; the D is unclear. Trimming removed 6 bases from V and 1 base from J, with 10 bases in between. Germline V gene sequence: CDR1 MDHEN, CDR2 SYDVKM. This CDR3 is 13 amino acids long. In DNA, the CDR3 is TGTGCCAGCAGACCTGGGCCATCCTACGAGCAGTACTTC. It specifies CASRPGPSYEQYF.

The V call is TRBV2, the J call TRBJ1-5; weak D call: TRBD1 (5 bases). The CDR3 covers 13 residues. Trimming pared 3 bases from V and 6 bases from J, leaving 9 bases between. From germline, CDR1 is SNHLY and CDR2 FYNNEI. Here the CDR3 reads CASSDYRGQPQHF. The DNA for the CDR3 is TGTGCCAGCAGTGATTATAGGGGTCAGCCCCAGCATTTT.

This clone showed up just a few times. The chain recombines TRBV14 with TRBJ2-2; 7 bases agree with TRBD1. Trimming at V came to 2 bases and at J to 6 bases, leaving 12 bases not matched to a gene. The germline gives CDR1 SGHDN, CDR2 FVKESK. There are 17 residues in the CDR3. In DNA form, the CDR3 reads TGTGCCAGCAGCCAACCATTCCTCACAGGGGTCCCCGGGGAGCTGTTTTTT. This encodes CASSQPFLTGVPGELFF.

CDR3 coding DNA: TGTGCCAGCAGCTTCGGGCAGGGAAACACCATATATTTT. Its translation: CASSFGQGNTIYF. V usage is TRBV5-8 and J usage is TRBJ1-3; no definite D call. Per germline, CDR1 SGHTS and CDR2 YDEGEE. V was clipped by 2 bases and J by 4 bases, with 7 bases between them. The CDR3 is 13 amino acids.

The chain carries TRBV19 and TRBJ1-2; D unresolved. V was trimmed by 4 bases and J by 2 bases, leaving 14 bases between them. Germline loops: CDR1 LNHDA, CDR2 SQIVND (reference sequence). This CDR3 contains 15 residues. The CDR3 reads CASSKGGPFNYGYTF. The CDR3 nucleotides are TGTGCCAGTAGTAAGGGTGGGCCGTTCAACTATGGCTACACCTTC.

There are many counts of this clone. This chain links TRBV19 with TRBJ1-3; D perhaps matches TRBD1 (5 bases). The CDR3 is 15 residues long. The germline CDR1 and CDR2 sequences are LNHDA and SQIVND (reference sequence). V dropped 7 bases and J dropped 5 bases, with 18 bases sitting between them. This chain's CDR3 is CASNTGASIRNTIYF. DNA for the CDR3: TGTGCCAGTAATACCGGGGCAAGTATAAGAAACACCATATATTTT.

This clone was picked up one time. The rearrangement uses TRBV5-1 and TRBJ1-1; no reliable D call. Germline-derived CDR1 and CDR2 are SGHRS and YFSETQ. This CDR3 has 15 amino acids. Trimming removed 3 bases at V and 0 bases at J, with 12 bases between. CDR3 coding DNA: TGCGCCAGCAGCTCCACGGGGAGATTGAACACTGAAGCTTTCTTT. Residues: CASSSTGRLNTEAFF.

This clone appeared once. The V gene is TRBV19, the J gene TRBJ2-2, with 7 bases matching TRBD2. Germline V CDR1 and CDR2: LNHDA, SQIVND (reference sequence). The CDR3 contains 15 residues. V lost 9 bases and J lost 6; bases outside the gene matches: 13. CDR3 nucleotides: TGTGCCAGCTTGAGAGCGGGGATAAATGCCGGGGAGCTGTTTTTT. Protein: CASLRAGINAGELFF. The full variable domain, with the rest looked up from reference TRBV19 and TRBJ2-2, is DGGITQSPKYLFRKEGQNVTLSCEQNLNHDAMYWYRQDPGQGLRLIYYSQIVNDFQKGDIAEGYSVSREKKESFPLTVTSAQKNPTAFYLCASLRAGINAGELFFGEGSRLTVL.

The J gene is TRBJ1-6, the V gene TRBV6-5; the D gene is possibly TRBD1 (5 bases). Germline V gene lookup returns CDR1 MNHEY and CDR2 SVGAGI. V lost 2 bases and J 0 bases, leaving 5 bases between the germline ends. This CDR3 is 15 amino acids long. The CDR3 region has the DNA TGTGCCAGCAGTTACGGGGGCTCCTATAATTCACCCCTCCACTTT. Translated, it gives CASSYGGSYNSPLHF.

The V call is TRBV28, the J call TRBJ2-2; 11 positions match TRBD2. Germline assignment: CDR1 MDHEN and CDR2 SYDVKM. CDR3 length equals 16 residues. V was pared by 5 bases and J by 4 bases, with 6 bases of the junction left unmatched. This CDR3 is CASSTYGTSGTGELFF. Here the CDR3 DNA reads TGTGCCAGCAGTACCTATGGGACTAGCGGCACCGGGGAGCTGTTTTTT. Looking up the rest from reference TRBV28 and TRBJ2-2 gives the full variable domain: DVKVTQSSRYLVKRTGEKVFLECVQDMDHENMFWYRQDPGLGLRLIYFSYDVKMKEKGDIPEGYSVSREKKERFSLILESASTNQTSMYLCASSTYGTSGTGELFFGEGSRLTVL.

The CDR3 reads CASSQVGTSGNTIYF. As DNA, the CDR3 is TGCGCCAGCAGCCAAGTGGGGACCTCTGGAAACACCATATATTTT. The chain joins TRBV4-1 to TRBJ1-3, with D possibly matching TRBD1 (5 bases). With 1 base removed from V and 0 bases from J, the gap between germline ends came to 7 bases. The length of the CDR3 is 15 residues. CDR1 is MGHRA and CDR2 is YSYEKL in the germline V gene.

The chain combines TRBV4-1 with TRBJ1-5, with D perhaps TRBD1 (6 bases). Germline CDR1 is MGHRA and CDR2 is YSYEKL. V was pared by 7 bases and J by 1 base, with 14 bases between. CDR3 length equals 15 residues. CDR3 amino acids: CASKPYRDSNQPQHF. CDR3 coding DNA: TGCGCCAGCAAACCATACAGGGACAGCAATCAGCCCCAGCATTTT.

The gene calls are TRBV7-2 and TRBJ1-1; the D gene is possibly TRBD1 (5 bases). The CDR3 extends over 14 amino acids. Looked up from germline, CDR1 is SGHTA and CDR2 is FQGNSA. The V and J ends lost 4 bases and 3 bases respectively, with 12 bases between them. DNA for the CDR3: TGTGCCAGCAGCTCCCCGTGGGGGGACACTGAAGCTTTCTTT. This encodes CASSSPWGDTEAFF.

This chain links TRBV18 with TRBJ1-1; no reliable D call. From germline, CDR1 is KGHSH and CDR2 LQKENI. The CDR3 loop spans 13 amino acids. V shed 1 base and J shed 2 bases, with 5 bases lying between them. CDR3 in amino acids: CASSPRDNTEAFF. CDR3 sequence (DNA): TGTGCCAGCTCACCACGGGATAACACTGAAGCTTTCTTT.

This clone appeared a few times. This sequence joins TRBV14 and TRBJ1-6; TRBD1 might be the D (6 bases). Germline values: CDR1 SGHDN, CDR2 FVKESK. This CDR3 has 13 amino acids. The V end lost 9 bases, the J end lost 6 bases, and 12 bases lay between the germline ends. In DNA, the CDR3 is TGTGCCAGGGACAGCCCGACTAATTCACCCCTCCACTTT. Protein product: CARDSPTNSPLHF.

This clone was seen a single time. The CDR3 loop reads CARPTGKGGNTIYF. In nucleotides, the CDR3 is TGTGCCAGACCAACGGGCAAGGGAGGAAACACCATATATTTT. The chain recombines TRBV6-4 with TRBJ1-3; D uncertain. Trimming shortened V by 9 bases and J by 4 bases, and 16 bases separated the two germline ends. The CDR3 runs to 14 residues. Germline CDR1 MRHNA, CDR2 SNTAGT.

CDR3 region: CASSQDSVRRRSEKLFF. In DNA form, the CDR3 reads TGCGCCAGCAGCCAAGACAGTGTACGCCGACGTTCGGAAAAACTGTTTTTT. The V and J genes are TRBV4-1 and TRBJ1-4; D remains ambiguous. The CDR3 is made up of 17 amino acids. V dropped 0 bases and J dropped 8 bases, with 19 bases sitting between them. The germline CDR1 and CDR2 sequences are MGHRA and YSYEKL.

This chain joins TRBV29-1 and TRBJ2-3, with D possibly TRBD1 on 5 matching bases. CDR1 SQVTM and CDR2 ANQGSEA come from the germline V gene. CDR3 length equals 18 residues. Trimming stripped 7 bases from V and 3 bases from J, with 29 bases between. CDR3 protein: CSARLTPGRQGSTDTQYF. CDR3 nucleotide sequence: TGCAGCGCCCGATTAACTCCTGGGCGGCAGGGTAGTACAGATACGCAGTATTTT.

V and J are TRBV5-1 and TRBJ2-2; possible D gene TRBD1, 6 bases. V shed 2 bases and J shed 3 bases, with 20 bases lying between them. CDR1 is SGHRS and CDR2 is YFSETQ in the germline V gene. CDR3 size: 18 residues. CDR3 protein: CASSFLQGLDPDTGELFF. The CDR3 region has the DNA TGCGCCAGCAGCTTTTTACAGGGTTTGGATCCAGACACCGGGGAGCTGTTTTTT.

V and J are TRBV7-9 and TRBJ1-6; TRBD1 matches at 10 bases. Per germline, CDR1 SEHNR and CDR2 FQNEAQ (reference sequence). This CDR3 contains 15 residues. With 3 bases clipped from V and 5 bases from J, the junction kept 1 base outside the gene matches. The CDR3 region has the DNA TGTGCCAGCAGCTTTGGGACAGGGGATAATTCACCCCTCCACTTT. Amino acid sequence: CASSFGTGDNSPLHF.

The chain carries TRBV28 and TRBJ1-5, with D possibly being TRBD1 (6 bases). Per the germline V gene, CDR1 is MDHEN and CDR2 is SYDVKM. The CDR3 is 16 amino acids. The V end lost 6 bases, the J end lost 7 bases, and 22 bases lay between the germline ends. CDR3: CASRPQGRGGRQPQHF. The CDR3 nucleotides read TGTGCCAGCAGACCCCAAGGCAGGGGAGGACGACAGCCCCAGCATTTT.

This clone was seen a single time. This rearrangement joins TRBV27 to TRBJ1-6; no clear D. Germline V gene sequence: CDR1 MNHEY, CDR2 SMNVEV (reference sequence). The CDR3 loop spans 13 amino acids. Deletions cut 2 bases from V and 3 bases from J, with 2 bases between. This CDR3 is CASSLLYNSPLHF. CDR3 DNA sequence: TGTGCCAGCAGTTTACTCTATAATTCACCCCTCCACTTT.